These 21 T cell receptor beta chains were sequenced from one sample in a study of shared T cell receptors in the human thymus. TCRdb's table, derived via immunoSEQ multiplex PCR, lists solely in-frame clones and lacks some. The data contain roughly 710,000 clones, 70% to 90% of them singletons. Separately, the same data were catalogued under a study of human thymus T cells.

Sequenced: thymocytes. The receptor source for this set is a girl under three years old with a congenital heart defect.

The chain couples TRBV7-9 to TRBJ2-7; 7 bases are a match to TRBD1. CDR3 size: 16 residues. V dropped 0 bases and J dropped 2; count of bases not matched to a gene: 7. Germline V gives CDR1 SEHNR, CDR2 FQNEAQ (reference sequence). CDR3 amino acids: CASSLATGETAYEQYF. DNA of the CDR3: TGTGCCAGCAGCTTAGCAACAGGGGAGACAGCCTACGAGCAGTACTTC.

This chain uses TRBV7-6 with TRBJ1-1; 9 positions match TRBD1. Germline lookup yields CDR1 SGHVS and CDR2 FNYEAQ. Unmatched junction bases numbered 3, after V lost 3 bases and J lost 7 bases. This CDR3 is built from 13 residues. The CDR3 sequence: CASSFRQGGEAFF. The CDR3 coding sequence is TGTGCCAGCAGCTTCCGACAGGGGGGTGAAGCTTTCTTT.

The chain recombines TRBV11-2 with TRBJ1-4; possible D gene TRBD1, 6 bases. The CDR3 extends over 19 amino acids. Germline lookup yields CDR1 SGHAT and CDR2 FQNNGV. V was pared by 1 base and J by 0 bases, with 18 bases between. CDR3 region: CASSLAAGAPSATNEKLFF. Written as DNA, the CDR3 is TGTGCCAGCAGCTTAGCGGCAGGGGCGCCGAGTGCAACTAATGAAAAACTGTTTTTT.

This clone was counted a single time. The rearrangement uses TRBV7-8 and TRBJ1-4; D unresolved. Trimming took off 5 bases at V and 8 bases at J, with 30 bases between the two ends. The CDR3 is 19 residues long. Per germline, CDR1 SGHVS and CDR2 FQNEAQ. The CDR3 DNA reads TGTGCCAGCAGCGCCGCAAGGTATACACTGGAGCTGGCGGAGGAAAAACTGTTTTTT. Translation gives CASSAARYTLELAEEKLFF.

The chain has TRBV5-1 and TRBJ1-2; D may be TRBD1 (6 bases). Looked up from germline, CDR1 is SGHRS and CDR2 is YFSETQ. The CDR3 length is 16 residues. Trimming left V 4 bases short and J 4 bases short, with 20 bases between. The CDR3 sequence: CASSRAGGASSYGYTF. The CDR3 nucleotides are TGCGCCAGCAGCCGTGCCGGGGGGGCTAGTAGCTATGGCTACACCTTC. The variable domain in full, completed from reference TRBV5-1 and TRBJ1-2, reads KAGVTQTPRYLIKTRGQQVTLSCSPISGHRSVSWYQQTPGQGLQFLFEYFSETQRNKGNFPGRFSGRQFSNSRSEMNVSTLELGDSALYLCASSRAGGASSYGYTFGSGTRLTVV.

The chain recombines TRBV4-2 with TRBJ1-1; the D gene is possibly TRBD1 (5 bases). The V and J ends lost 0 bases and 2 bases respectively, with 25 bases between them. The germline V gene has CDR1 LGHNA and CDR2 YNFKEQ. The length of the CDR3 is 20 residues. CDR3 nucleotide sequence: TGTGCCAGCAGCCAAGATCCGGGGACTCCGATCCCGGGGGTTAACACTGAAGCTTTCTTT. This codes for CASSQDPGTPIPGVNTEAFF.

DNA for the CDR3: TGCGCCAGCAGCCAGACAGGGGGCTCTGGAAACACCATATATTTT. Protein sequence: CASSQTGGSGNTIYF. This chain uses TRBV5-1 with TRBJ1-3, with 9 bases aligning to TRBD1. The CDR3 has 15 amino acids. Losses at the gene ends were 4 bases for V and 0 bases for J; bases not matched to a gene: 2. CDR1 is SGHRS and CDR2 is YFSETQ in the germline V gene.

The V and J genes are TRBV30 and TRBJ1-2, with unresolved D. Germline CDR1 GTSNPN, CDR2 SVGIG (reference sequence). Trimming shortened V by 3 bases and J by 2 bases, and 28 bases separated the two germline ends. The CDR3 length is 19 residues. The CDR3 DNA reads TGTGCCTGGAGCTCCGGCCCAGCGATTATCCCGACGATAAACTATGGCTACACCTTC. Protein sequence: CAWSSGPAIIPTINYGYTF.

This rearrangement joins TRBV6-5 to TRBJ2-5; D remains unclear. V lost 5 bases and J lost 0, with 10 bases in between. The CDR3 extends over 14 amino acids. Per germline, CDR1 MNHEY and CDR2 SVGAGI. The CDR3 spells CASSPDPDQETQYF. For the CDR3, the DNA is TGTGCCAGCAGTCCTGATCCAGACCAAGAGACCCAGTACTTC.

This clone has just a few counts. The rearrangement joins TRBV4-3 to TRBJ1-4; 8 nucleotides align to TRBD1. Germline-derived CDR1 and CDR2 are LGHNA and YSLEER. CDR3 length equals 14 residues. V was pared by 6 bases and J by 4 bases, with 4 bases of the junction left unmatched. CDR3 amino acids: CASRPTGGNEKLFF. DNA of the CDR3: TGCGCCAGCAGACCCACAGGGGGTAATGAAAAACTGTTTTTT.

The V gene is TRBV4-3, the J gene TRBJ2-2, with 12 positions matching TRBD2. V was clipped by 0 bases and J by 4 bases; unmatched bases: 15. The V gene's germline CDR1 is LGHNA and CDR2 YSLEER. This CDR3 has 21 residues. CDR3 in amino acids: CASSQDALAGGAELRTGELFF. The CDR3 coding sequence is TGCGCCAGCAGCCAAGATGCACTAGCGGGGGGCGCGGAACTACGCACCGGGGAGCTGTTTTTT.

This clone was recorded a few times. The genes are TRBV29-1 and TRBJ1-2, with D perhaps matching TRBD1 (5 bases). Trimming left V 4 bases short and J 8 bases short, with 14 bases between. CDR3 length: 12 amino acids. Germline CDR1 is SQVTM and CDR2 is ANQGSEA. Here the CDR3 reads CSVGVQGGGYTF. CDR3 nucleotide sequence: TGCAGCGTTGGGGTCCAGGGAGGCGGCTACACCTTC.

The rearrangement joins TRBV6-1 to TRBJ1-1; maybe TRBD1 (6 bases). The CDR3 spans 12 residues. Per germline, CDR1 MNHNS and CDR2 SASEGT. Trimming removed 6 bases from V and 9 bases from J, with 14 bases in between. The CDR3 region is CASSAQGPQAFF. The CDR3, as DNA: TGTGCCAGCAGCGCACAGGGACCCCAAGCTTTCTTT.

The V call is TRBV12-5, the J call TRBJ1-4; 8 bases are shared with TRBD1. The CDR3 loop spans 23 amino acids. V gave up 0 bases and J gave up 2 bases; unmatched junction bases: 23. Germline-derived CDR1 and CDR2 are LGHNT and FRNRAP. In DNA, the CDR3 is TGTGCTAGTGGTTTGGTAATCAAGACAGGGGCACCAAGGGCCGGAACGACTAATGAAAAACTGTTTTTT. This translates into CASGLVIKTGAPRAGTTNEKLFF.

For the CDR3, the DNA is TGTGCCAGCAGCTTGGTGGAGGAGGGTATCACTGAAGCTTTCTTT. Amino acids: CASSLVEEGITEAFF. The gene calls are TRBV5-4 and TRBJ1-1; D remains unclear. CDR3 length: 15 amino acids. The V end lost 0 bases, the J end lost 4 bases, and 13 bases lay between the germline ends. The germline CDR1 and CDR2 sequences are SGHNT and YYREEE (reference sequence). Full variable domain (missing parts from reference TRBV5-4 and TRBJ1-1): ETGVTQSPTHLIKTRGQQVTLRCSSQSGHNTVSWYQQALGQGPQFIFQYYREEENGRGNFPPRFSGLQFPNYSSELNVNALELDDSALYLCASSLVEEGITEAFFGQGTRLTVV.

This rearrangement joins TRBV11-2 to TRBJ2-5, with TRBD1 identical over 8 bases. CDR3 length equals 19 residues. V shed 2 bases and J 5 bases; nucleotides not matched to a gene: 19. The germline V gene has CDR1 SGHAT and CDR2 FQNNGV. The CDR3 reads CASSLRSEIPGQDAETQYF. CDR3 DNA sequence: TGTGCCAGCAGCTTAAGATCTGAGATTCCGGGACAGGACGCGGAGACCCAGTACTTC.

The CDR3 protein is CASSLTAGGRRRYEQYF. The CDR3 DNA sequence: TGTGCCAGCAGCTTGACGGCGGGGGGCAGGAGACGGTACGAGCAGTACTTC. V is TRBV7-6 and J is TRBJ2-7, with 8 bases fitting TRBD2. V shed 3 bases, J shed 4 bases, and the junction held 14 bases outside the gene matches. Germline CDR1 and CDR2: SGHVS and FNYEAQ. The CDR3 spans 17 residues.

The V and J genes are TRBV5-1 and TRBJ2-5; 7 nucleotides match TRBD1. The CDR3 loop spans 15 amino acids. Per germline, CDR1 SGHRS and CDR2 YFSETQ. V lost 5 bases to trimming and J lost 2 bases; unmatched junction nucleotides: 9. CDR3 sequence: CASSNRGVVQETQYF. The CDR3 region has the DNA TGCGCCAGCAGTAACAGGGGCGTCGTTCAAGAGACCCAGTACTTC.

The chain has TRBV10-1 and TRBJ1-5; 10 bases line up with TRBD1. The CDR3 covers 16 residues. Germline V gives CDR1 WNHNN, CDR2 SYGVQD (reference sequence). Trimming took 9 bases from V and 7 from J; bases not matched to a gene: 15. In nucleotides, the CDR3 is TGCGCCAGAAGGGGTGGGACAGGGGTTGTTGACCAGCCCCAGCATTTT. Protein sequence: CARRGGTGVVDQPQHF.

This chain connects TRBV5-8 to TRBJ1-2, with a tentative D call TRBD1 (5 bases). Trimming pared 2 bases from V and 7 bases from J, leaving 18 bases between. Germline lookup yields CDR1 SGHTS and CDR2 YDEGEE. The CDR3 runs 15 residues. As DNA, the CDR3 is TGTGCCAGCAGCTTCCCAGGGAAGGAGGGTGCTGGCTACACCTTC. Its translation: CASSFPGKEGAGYTF.

This rearrangement joins TRBV25-1 to TRBJ1-1; 8 bases are a match to TRBD1. J gave up 3 bases and V 1 base, and 7 bases lay outside the gene matches. Germline loops: CDR1 MGHDK, CDR2 SYGVNS. The CDR3 totals 16 residues. CDR3 loop: CASSELVQGADTEAFF. The CDR3 nucleotides are TGTGCCAGCAGTGAATTGGTGCAGGGGGCTGACACTGAAGCTTTCTTT.